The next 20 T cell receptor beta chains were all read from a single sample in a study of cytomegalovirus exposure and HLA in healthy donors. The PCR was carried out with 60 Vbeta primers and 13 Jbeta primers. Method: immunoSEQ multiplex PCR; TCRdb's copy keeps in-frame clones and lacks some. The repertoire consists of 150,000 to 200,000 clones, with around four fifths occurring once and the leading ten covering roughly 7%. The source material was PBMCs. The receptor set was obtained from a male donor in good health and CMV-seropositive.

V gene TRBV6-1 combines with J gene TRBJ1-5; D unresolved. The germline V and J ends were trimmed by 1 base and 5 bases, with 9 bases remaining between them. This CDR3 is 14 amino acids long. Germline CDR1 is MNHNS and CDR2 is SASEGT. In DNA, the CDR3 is TGTGCCAGCAGTGAAGGACATTTATATCAGCCCCAGCATTTT. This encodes CASSEGHLYQPQHF.

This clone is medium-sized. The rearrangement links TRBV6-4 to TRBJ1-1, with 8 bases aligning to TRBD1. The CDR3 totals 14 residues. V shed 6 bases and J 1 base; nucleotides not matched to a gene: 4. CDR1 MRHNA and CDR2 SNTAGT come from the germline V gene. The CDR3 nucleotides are TGTGCCAGCAGCCCGACAGGGGAGAACACTGAAGCTTTCTTT. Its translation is CASSPTGENTEAFF.

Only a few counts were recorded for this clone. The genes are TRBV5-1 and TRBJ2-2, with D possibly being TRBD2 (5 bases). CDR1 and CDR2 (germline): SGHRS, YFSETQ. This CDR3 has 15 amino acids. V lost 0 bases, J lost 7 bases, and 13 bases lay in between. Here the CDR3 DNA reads TGCGCCAGCAGCTTGGCCTCGGGGTCAGTCGGGGAGCTGTTTTTT. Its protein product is CASSLASGSVGELFF.

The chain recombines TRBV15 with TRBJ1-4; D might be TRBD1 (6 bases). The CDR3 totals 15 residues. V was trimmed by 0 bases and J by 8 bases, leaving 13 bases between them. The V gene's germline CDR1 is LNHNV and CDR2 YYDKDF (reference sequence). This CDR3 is CATSRDGDTMEKLFF. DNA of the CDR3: TGTGCCACCAGCAGAGATGGGGACACCATGGAAAAACTGTTTTTT.

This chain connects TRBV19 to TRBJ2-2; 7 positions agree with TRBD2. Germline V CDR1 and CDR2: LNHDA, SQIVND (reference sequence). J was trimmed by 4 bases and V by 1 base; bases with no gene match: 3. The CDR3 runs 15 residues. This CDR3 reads CASSIGGGVTGELFF. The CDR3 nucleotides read TGTGCCAGTAGTATAGGTGGGGGGGTCACCGGGGAGCTGTTTTTT.

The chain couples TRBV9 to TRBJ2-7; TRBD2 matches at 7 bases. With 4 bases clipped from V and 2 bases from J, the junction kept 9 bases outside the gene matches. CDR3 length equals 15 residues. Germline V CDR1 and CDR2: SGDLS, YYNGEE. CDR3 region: CASSPRDYHTYEQYF. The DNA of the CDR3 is TGTGCCAGCAGCCCAAGGGACTACCATACCTACGAGCAGTACTTC.

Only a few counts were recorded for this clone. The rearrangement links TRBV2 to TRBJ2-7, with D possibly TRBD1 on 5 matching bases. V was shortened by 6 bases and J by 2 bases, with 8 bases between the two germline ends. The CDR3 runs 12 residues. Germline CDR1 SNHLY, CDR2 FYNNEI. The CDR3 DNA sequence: TGTGCCAGCAGACCAGGGACCTACGAGCAGTACTTC. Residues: CASRPGTYEQYF.

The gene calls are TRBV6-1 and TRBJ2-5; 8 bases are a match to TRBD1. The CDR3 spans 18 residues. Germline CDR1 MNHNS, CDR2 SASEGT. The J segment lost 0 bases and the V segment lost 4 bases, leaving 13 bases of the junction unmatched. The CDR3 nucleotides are TGTGCCAGCAGTGGGTTGAAAGGGACAGGACTCCACCAAGAGACCCAGTACTTC. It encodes CASSGLKGTGLHQETQYF.

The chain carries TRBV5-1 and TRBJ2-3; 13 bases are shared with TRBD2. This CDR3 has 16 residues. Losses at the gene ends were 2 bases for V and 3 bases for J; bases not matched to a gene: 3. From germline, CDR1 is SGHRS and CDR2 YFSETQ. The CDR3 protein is CASSLKLAGGTDTQYF. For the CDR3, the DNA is TGCGCCAGCAGCTTAAAACTAGCGGGGGGGACAGATACGCAGTATTTT.

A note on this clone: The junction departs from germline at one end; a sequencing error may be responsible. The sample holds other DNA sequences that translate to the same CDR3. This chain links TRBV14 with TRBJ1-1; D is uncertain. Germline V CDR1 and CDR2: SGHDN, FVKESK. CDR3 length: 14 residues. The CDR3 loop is CASNLGPPNSEAFF. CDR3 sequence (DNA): TGTGCCAGCAACCTGGGCCCCCCGAACTCTGAAGCTTTCTTT.

CDR3: CASSLGGVGYTF. In DNA, the CDR3 is TGTGCCAGCAGCTTAGGCGGAGTAGGCTACACCTTC. The chain is built from TRBV7-9 and TRBJ1-2; no clear D. V gave up 1 base and J gave up 8 bases, with 8 bases separating them. Per the germline V gene, CDR1 is SEHNR and CDR2 is FQNEAQ (reference sequence). The CDR3 is 12 residues long.

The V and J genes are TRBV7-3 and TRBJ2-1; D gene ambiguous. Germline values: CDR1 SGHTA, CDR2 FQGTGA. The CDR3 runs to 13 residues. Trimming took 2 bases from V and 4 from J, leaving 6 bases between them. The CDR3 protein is CASSLGLYNEQFF. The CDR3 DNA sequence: TGTGCCAGCAGCTTAGGGCTTTACAATGAGCAGTTCTTC.

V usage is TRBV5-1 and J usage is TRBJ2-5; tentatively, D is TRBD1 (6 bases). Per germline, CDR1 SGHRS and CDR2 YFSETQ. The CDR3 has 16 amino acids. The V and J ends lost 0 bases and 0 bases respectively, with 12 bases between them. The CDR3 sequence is CASSLVGQGNQETQYF. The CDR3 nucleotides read TGCGCCAGCAGCTTGGTGGGCCAGGGGAACCAAGAGACCCAGTACTTC.

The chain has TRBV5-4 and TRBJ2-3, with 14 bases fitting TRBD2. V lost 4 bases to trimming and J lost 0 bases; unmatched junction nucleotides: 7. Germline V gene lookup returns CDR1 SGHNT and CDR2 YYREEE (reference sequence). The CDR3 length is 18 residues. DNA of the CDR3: TGTGCCAGCAGCCCCCGACTAGCGGGGGGGCAGAGCACAGATACGCAGTATTTT. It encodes CASSPRLAGGQSTDTQYF.

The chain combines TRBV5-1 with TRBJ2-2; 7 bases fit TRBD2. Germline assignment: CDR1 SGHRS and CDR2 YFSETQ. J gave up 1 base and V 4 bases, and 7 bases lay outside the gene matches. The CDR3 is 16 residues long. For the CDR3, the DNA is TGCGCCAGCAGCCCGCAAGCGGGGTTGAACACCGGGGAGCTGTTTTTT. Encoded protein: CASSPQAGLNTGELFF.

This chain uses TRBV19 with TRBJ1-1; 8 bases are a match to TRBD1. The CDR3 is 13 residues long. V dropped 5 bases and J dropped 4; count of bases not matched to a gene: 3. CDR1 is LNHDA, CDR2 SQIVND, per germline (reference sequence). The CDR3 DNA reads TGTGCCAGTAGTTCTGACAGGGGCACTGAAGCTTTCTTT. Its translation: CASSSDRGTEAFF.

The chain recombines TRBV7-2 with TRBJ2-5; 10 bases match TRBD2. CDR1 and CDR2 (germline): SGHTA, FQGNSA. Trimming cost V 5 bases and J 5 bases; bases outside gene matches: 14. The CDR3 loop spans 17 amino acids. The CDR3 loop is CASSPQGLAGEGETQYF. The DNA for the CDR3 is TGTGCCAGCAGCCCCCAGGGTCTAGCGGGGGAGGGGGAGACCCAGTACTTC. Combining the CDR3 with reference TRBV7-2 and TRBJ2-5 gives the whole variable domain GAGVSQSPSNKVTEKGKDVELRCDPISGHTALYWYRQSLGQGLEFLIYFQGNSAPDKSGLPSDRFSAERTGGSVSTLTIQRTQQEDSAVYLCASSPQGLAGEGETQYFGPGTRLLVL.

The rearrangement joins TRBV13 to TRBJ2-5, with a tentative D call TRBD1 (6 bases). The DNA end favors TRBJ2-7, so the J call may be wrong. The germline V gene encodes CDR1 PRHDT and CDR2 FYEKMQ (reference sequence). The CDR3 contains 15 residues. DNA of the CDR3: TGTGCCAGCAGCTTAGGACAGGGAGTCCCCTACGAGCAGTACTTC. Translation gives CASSLGQGVPYEQYF.

The CDR3 nucleotides read TGTGCCAGCAGTTACTCGGGGAGGTCTGGAAACACCATATATTTT. The encoded protein is CASSYSGRSGNTIYF. The V and J genes are TRBV6-5 and TRBJ1-3; D uncertain. Germline CDR1 and CDR2: MNHEY and SVGAGI. Deletions cut 0 bases from V and 1 base from J, with 7 bases between. The CDR3 totals 15 residues.

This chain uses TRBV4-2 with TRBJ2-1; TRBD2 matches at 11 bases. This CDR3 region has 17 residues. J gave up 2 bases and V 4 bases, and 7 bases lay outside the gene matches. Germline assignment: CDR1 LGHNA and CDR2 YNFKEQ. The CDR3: CASSRSTSGEPYNEQFF. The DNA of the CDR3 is TGTGCCAGCAGCCGATCGACTAGCGGGGAACCCTACAATGAGCAGTTCTTC.